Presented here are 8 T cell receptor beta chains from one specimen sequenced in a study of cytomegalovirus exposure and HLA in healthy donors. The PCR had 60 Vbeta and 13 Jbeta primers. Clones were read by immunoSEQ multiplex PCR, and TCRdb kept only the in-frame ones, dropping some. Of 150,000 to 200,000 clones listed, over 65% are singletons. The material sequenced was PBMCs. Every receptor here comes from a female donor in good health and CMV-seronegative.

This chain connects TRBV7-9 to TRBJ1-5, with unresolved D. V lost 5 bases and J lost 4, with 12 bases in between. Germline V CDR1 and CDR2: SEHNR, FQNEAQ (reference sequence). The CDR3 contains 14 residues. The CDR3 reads CASSHIGLNQPQHF. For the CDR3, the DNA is TGTGCCAGCAGCCATATTGGACTTAATCAGCCCCAGCATTTT.

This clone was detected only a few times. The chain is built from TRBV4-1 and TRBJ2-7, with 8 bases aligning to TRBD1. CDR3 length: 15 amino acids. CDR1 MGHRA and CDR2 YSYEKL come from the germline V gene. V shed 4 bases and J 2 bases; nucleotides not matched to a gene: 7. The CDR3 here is CASSPGQGPTYEQYF. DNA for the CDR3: TGCGCCAGCAGCCCAGGACAGGGACCTACCTACGAGCAGTACTTC.

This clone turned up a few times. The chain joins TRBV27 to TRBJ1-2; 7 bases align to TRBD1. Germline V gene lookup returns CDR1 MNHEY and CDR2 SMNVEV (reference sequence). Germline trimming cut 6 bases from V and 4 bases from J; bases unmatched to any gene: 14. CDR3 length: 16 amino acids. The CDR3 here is CASRTTRQGGVYGYTF. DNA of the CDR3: TGTGCCAGCAGAACGACGCGGCAGGGGGGCGTCTATGGCTACACCTTC.

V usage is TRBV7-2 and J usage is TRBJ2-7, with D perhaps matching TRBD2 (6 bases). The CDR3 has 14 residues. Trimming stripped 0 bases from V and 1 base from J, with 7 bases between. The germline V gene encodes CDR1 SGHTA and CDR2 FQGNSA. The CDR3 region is CASSLARGSYEQYF. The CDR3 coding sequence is TGTGCCAGCAGCTTAGCGCGGGGATCCTACGAGCAGTACTTC.

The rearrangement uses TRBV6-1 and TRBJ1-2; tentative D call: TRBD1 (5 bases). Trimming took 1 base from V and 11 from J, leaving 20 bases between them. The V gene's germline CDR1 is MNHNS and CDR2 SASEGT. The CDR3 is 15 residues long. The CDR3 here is CASSEGGVPGGWYTF. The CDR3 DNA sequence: TGTGCCAGCAGTGAAGGGGGGGTCCCCGGAGGTTGGTACACCTTC.

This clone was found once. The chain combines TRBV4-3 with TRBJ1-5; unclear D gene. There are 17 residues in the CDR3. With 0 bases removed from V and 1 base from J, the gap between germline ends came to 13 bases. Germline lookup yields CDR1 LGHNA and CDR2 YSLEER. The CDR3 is CASSQDYRGLSNQPQHF. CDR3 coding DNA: TGCGCCAGCAGCCAAGATTATCGGGGTTTGAGCAATCAGCCCCAGCATTTT.

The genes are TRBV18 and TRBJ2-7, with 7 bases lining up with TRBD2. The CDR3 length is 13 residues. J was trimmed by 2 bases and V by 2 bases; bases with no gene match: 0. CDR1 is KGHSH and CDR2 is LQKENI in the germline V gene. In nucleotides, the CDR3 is TGTGCCAGCTCACCAGCGGGGGCCTACGAGCAGTACTTC. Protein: CASSPAGAYEQYF.

The CDR3 sequence: CASSLGLAGGPDTQYF. DNA for the CDR3: TGTGCCAGCAGTTTGGGACTAGCGGGAGGGCCAGATACGCAGTATTTT. The chain combines TRBV27 with TRBJ2-3; 16 bases match TRBD2. J lost 4 bases, V lost 3 bases, and 1 base had no gene match. The CDR3 is 16 amino acids. Germline assignment: CDR1 MNHEY and CDR2 SMNVEV (reference sequence).